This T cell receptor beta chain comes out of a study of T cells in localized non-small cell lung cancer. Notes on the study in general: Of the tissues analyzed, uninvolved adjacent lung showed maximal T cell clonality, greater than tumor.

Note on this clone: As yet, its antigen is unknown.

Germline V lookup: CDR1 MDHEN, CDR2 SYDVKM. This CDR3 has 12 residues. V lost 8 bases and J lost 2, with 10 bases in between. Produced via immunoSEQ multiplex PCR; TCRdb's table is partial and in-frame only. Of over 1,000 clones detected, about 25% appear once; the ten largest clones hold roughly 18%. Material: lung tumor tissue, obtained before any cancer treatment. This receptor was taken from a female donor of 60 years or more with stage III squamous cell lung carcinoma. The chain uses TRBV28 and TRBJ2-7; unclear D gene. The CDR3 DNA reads TGTGCCAGCCAGGATAGTGCCTACGAGCAGTACTTC. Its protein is CASQDSAYEQYF.